These 18 T cell receptor beta chains originate from one sample sequenced in a study of a mutant IDH1 vaccine in newly diagnosed glioma. Sequenced by immunoSEQ multiplex PCR; TCRdb stores in-frame clones only, minus some. Of about 38,000 clones in the sample, approximately 78% were seen once. Which antigens these TCRs recognize remains unknown. Sample time point: week 5, during vaccination. In every dose of vaccine, 300 ug of mutant IDH1 20-mer peptide was given alongside topical imiquimod. Source: PBMCs, taken from a glioma patient whose treatment included an IDH1 peptide vaccine. All receptors come from a man aged 35-49 years with glioma.

The chain uses TRBV4-1 and TRBJ1-6; the D gene is possibly TRBD1 (6 bases). V was clipped by 2 bases and J by 6 bases, with 14 bases between them. This CDR3 spans 16 amino acids. In germline, CDR1 is MGHRA, CDR2 YSYEKL. The CDR3 sequence: CASSQPQQGPNSPLHF. The CDR3 bases are TGCGCCAGCAGCCAACCGCAACAGGGACCTAATTCACCCCTCCACTTT.

The chain carries TRBV7-9 and TRBJ1-2, with D tentatively TRBD1 (5 bases). The CDR3 length is 15 residues. The V end was cut by 5 bases, the J end by 5 bases, with 18 bases between. CDR1 and CDR2 from the germline V gene are SEHNR and FQNEAQ (reference sequence). This CDR3 reads CASSEVRGVRYGYTF. The DNA for the CDR3 is TGTGCCAGCAGCGAAGTGCGGGGGGTGCGGTATGGCTACACCTTC.

CDR3 loop: CANGGVGETQYF. For the CDR3, the DNA is TGTGCCAACGGGGGGGTCGGGGAGACCCAGTACTTC. The chain combines TRBV7-9 with TRBJ2-5; 8 positions agree with TRBD2. Per germline, CDR1 SEHNR and CDR2 FQNEAQ (reference sequence). The CDR3 has 12 residues. Trimming removed 10 bases from V and 5 bases from J; junction bases left unmatched: 6.

V usage is TRBV27 and J usage is TRBJ1-6, with no clear D. V gave up 3 bases and J gave up 10 bases, with 16 bases separating them. This CDR3 contains 15 residues. Germline CDR1 and CDR2: MNHEY and SMNVEV (reference sequence). DNA for the CDR3: TGTGCCAGCAGTTTGAGTTCCATCCGTTGGTCACCCCTCCACTTT. Its protein product is CASSLSSIRWSPLHF.

The gene calls are TRBV5-1 and TRBJ1-2; TRBD1 agrees at 7 bases. Germline V gene lookup returns CDR1 SGHRS and CDR2 YFSETQ. After removal of 4 bases from V and 5 bases from J, the junction contained 8 bases not matched to a gene. The CDR3 totals 14 residues. CDR3 region: CASSPRDSPYGYTF. CDR3 DNA: TGCGCCAGCAGCCCCCGGGACAGTCCATATGGCTACACCTTC. The complete variable domain, with remaining parts taken from reference TRBV5-1 and TRBJ1-2, reads KAGVTQTPRYLIKTRGQQVTLSCSPISGHRSVSWYQQTPGQGLQFLFEYFSETQRNKGNFPGRFSGRQFSNSRSEMNVSTLELGDSALYLCASSPRDSPYGYTFGSGTRLTVV.

The chain has TRBV5-1 and TRBJ1-1; 8 bases match TRBD1. V lost 6 bases, J lost 4 bases, and 11 bases stayed unmatched. CDR1 SGHRS and CDR2 YFSETQ come from the germline V gene. This CDR3 spans 15 amino acids. CDR3 amino acids: CASTLQGALGTEAFF. Here the CDR3 DNA reads TGCGCCAGCACCCTCCAGGGGGCTCTGGGCACTGAAGCTTTCTTT.

The rearrangement uses TRBV10-3 and TRBJ2-3; D is uncertain. V shed 11 bases and J shed 6 bases, with 18 bases lying between them. Germline-derived CDR1 and CDR2 are ENHRY and SYGVKD. This CDR3 comprises 13 residues. The CDR3 DNA sequence: TGTGCCTCCAGTGGGCCAAATAGGGATACGCAGTATTTT. Translated: CASSGPNRDTQYF.

The chain carries TRBV7-9 and TRBJ2-3; D is uncertain. The ends were cut back, 0 bases at V and 3 bases at J, with 7 bases in the middle. The germline gives CDR1 SEHNR, CDR2 FQNEAQ (reference sequence). The CDR3 extends over 14 amino acids. CDR3 amino acids: CASSLAVGTDTQYF. CDR3 sequence (DNA): TGTGCCAGCAGCTTAGCGGTCGGGACAGATACGCAGTATTTT.

The rearrangement joins TRBV4-1 to TRBJ2-5; 7 positions match TRBD1. Germline CDR1 and CDR2: MGHRA and YSYEKL. CDR3 length equals 17 residues. Trimming cost V 0 bases and J 2 bases; bases outside gene matches: 9. CDR3 in amino acids: CASSQDRPTGVQETQYF. CDR3 bases: TGCGCCAGCAGCCAAGATCGCCCCACAGGGGTACAAGAGACCCAGTACTTC.

V and J are TRBV18 and TRBJ2-7, with D perhaps matching TRBD1 (6 bases). Trimming stripped 3 bases from V and 4 bases from J, with 16 bases between. The germline gives CDR1 KGHSH, CDR2 LQKENI. This CDR3 has 15 amino acids. CDR3 protein: CASSPGAGEKYEQYF. CDR3 nucleotide sequence: TGTGCCAGCTCACCTGGCGCAGGGGAAAAATACGAGCAGTACTTC.

The chain couples TRBV6-5 to TRBJ2-7; D possibly uses TRBD1 or TRBD2 (7 bases each). Trimming left V 4 bases short and J 3 bases short, with 16 bases between. The CDR3 is made up of 15 amino acids. Germline V lookup: CDR1 MNHEY, CDR2 SVGAGI. The CDR3 DNA follows: TGTGCCAGCAGTTCCGTCACAGGGGACTACTACGAGCAGTACTTC. It encodes CASSSVTGDYYEQYF.

This clone was recorded a few times. This chain links TRBV10-3 with TRBJ1-1; D remains ambiguous. This CDR3 spans 12 amino acids. Trimming shortened V by 3 bases and J by 7 bases, and 9 bases separated the two germline ends. From germline, CDR1 is ENHRY and CDR2 SYGVKD. CDR3 sequence reads: CAISDLIDEAFF. The CDR3 nucleotides read TGTGCCATCAGTGATTTAATCGATGAAGCTTTCTTT.

The genes are TRBV19 and TRBJ2-1; possible D gene TRBD1, 5 bases. Germline CDR1 LNHDA, CDR2 SQIVND (reference sequence). This CDR3 contains 14 residues. The ends were cut back, 8 bases at V and 5 bases at J, with 16 bases in the middle. In nucleotides, the CDR3 is TGTGCCAGTGGGCGGCTAGGGGTTAACAATGAGCAGTTCTTC. Protein: CASGRLGVNNEQFF.

The chain links TRBV11-2 to TRBJ1-5; tentatively, D is TRBD1 (5 bases). The V end lost 5 bases, the J end lost 4 bases, and 9 bases lay between the germline ends. The CDR3 runs to 13 residues. Germline lookup yields CDR1 SGHAT and CDR2 FQNNGV. In nucleotides, the CDR3 is TGTGCCAGCAGCCTCGACAGAAATCAGCCCCAGCATTTT. The encoded protein is CASSLDRNQPQHF. Full variable domain (missing parts from reference TRBV11-2 and TRBJ1-5): EAGVAQSPRYKIIEKRQSVAFWCNPISGHATLYWYQQILGQGPKLLIQFQNNGVVDDSQLPKDRFSAERLKGVDSTLKIQPAKLEDSAVYLCASSLDRNQPQHFGDGTRLSIL.

The rearrangement uses TRBV6-1 and TRBJ2-7; possibly TRBD2 for D (5 bases). This CDR3 region has 13 residues. Germline V gene sequence: CDR1 MNHNS, CDR2 SASEGT. Trimming shortened V by 8 bases and J by 3 bases, and 14 bases separated the two germline ends. The CDR3 nucleotides are TGTGCCAGCCGCGGTGCGGGTGGCTACGAGCAGTACTTC. Its translation is CASRGAGGYEQYF.

The J gene is TRBJ1-6, the V gene TRBV19; D possibly corresponds to TRBD1 (5 bases). V was pared by 8 bases and J by 0 bases, with 14 bases between. This CDR3 is built from 16 residues. Germline V gives CDR1 LNHDA, CDR2 SQIVND (reference sequence). The CDR3 DNA sequence: TGTGCCAGTCGACGGGGGGAAAGCTCCTATAATTCACCCCTCCACTTT. Translation gives CASRRGESSYNSPLHF.

This clone was observed a few times. This chain links TRBV9 with TRBJ1-2, with 9 bases that match TRBD1. The CDR3 is 15 amino acids. Germline V gives CDR1 SGDLS, CDR2 YYNGEE. The ends lost 3 bases at V and 8 bases at J; junction bases unmatched: 11. The CDR3 loop reads CASSGGGTGLEGYTF. The DNA for the CDR3 is TGTGCCAGCAGCGGGGGGGGGACAGGGCTTGAGGGCTACACCTTC.

DNA for the CDR3: TGTGCCAGCCCTTCCTACGAGCAGTACTTC. Its translation is CASPSYEQYF. V gene TRBV21-1 combines with J gene TRBJ2-7; the table's D call, TRBD2, was not checked against the DNA. TRBV21-1 corresponds to a pseudogene. The CDR3 loop spans 10 amino acids.